These 30 T cell receptor beta chains originate from one sample sequenced in a study of blood T cell repertoires in COVID-19. Generated by immunoSEQ multiplex PCR, the TCRdb table keeps only in-frame clones and is missing some. The sample shows approximately 260,000 clones, around 85% of them seen only once. The sequenced sample consisted of peripheral blood. The receptor set was obtained from a woman at least 80 years old with acute or convalescent COVID-19.

The genes are TRBV18 and TRBJ1-2; maybe TRBD1 (6 bases). The V end lost 3 bases, the J end lost 3 bases, and 11 bases lay between the germline ends. This CDR3 contains 14 residues. CDR1 and CDR2 (germline): KGHSH, LQKENI. CDR3 bases: TGTGCCAGCTCACCGACACAGGGTGACTATGGCTACACCTTC. Its translation is CASSPTQGDYGYTF.

This clone was seen just once. The chain combines TRBV28 with TRBJ1-6; TRBD1 agrees at 8 bases. The CDR3 sequence is 15 residues long. Trimming cost V 3 bases and J 10 bases; bases outside gene matches: 8. CDR1 is MDHEN, CDR2 SYDVKM, per germline. CDR3 coding DNA: TGTGCCAGCAGTTTGCACCGGACAGGGTACTCACCCCTCCACTTT. Protein: CASSLHRTGYSPLHF.

The J gene is TRBJ1-2, the V gene TRBV6-5; 7 bases align to TRBD1. Germline V gene sequence: CDR1 MNHEY, CDR2 SVGAGI. The CDR3 is made up of 16 amino acids. Trimming cost V 4 bases and J 0 bases; bases outside gene matches: 8. The CDR3 DNA reads TGTGCCAGCAGTTCCGTCCTTGGACAGGCTAACTATGGCTACACCTTC. Its protein is CASSSVLGQANYGYTF.

J is TRBJ1-1 and V is TRBV6-2 or TRBV6-3; D not certain. Between the trimmed V and J ends, which lost 4 bases and 4 bases, there was a span of 16 bases. The CDR3 contains 15 residues. Germline CDR1 and CDR2: MNHEY and SVGEGT. CDR3: CASSSDRPRSTEAFF. In DNA form, the CDR3 reads TGTGCCAGCAGTTCTGATAGGCCGCGGAGCACTGAAGCTTTCTTT.

This clone is a singleton in its sample. The gene calls are TRBV10-3 and TRBJ1-1; the match to TRBD1 covers 9 bases. Germline CDR1 ENHRY, CDR2 SYGVKD. V shed 5 bases, J shed 4 bases, and the junction held 2 bases outside the gene matches. The CDR3 has 13 amino acids. This CDR3 is CAISRQGGTEAFF. The DNA for the CDR3 is TGTGCCATCAGTAGACAGGGGGGCACTGAAGCTTTCTTT.

This clone was seen only once. The chain couples TRBV12-3 or TRBV12-4 to TRBJ2-3; tentatively, D is TRBD2 (6 bases). The V end was cut by 0 bases, the J end by 9 bases, with 10 bases between. This CDR3 is built from 13 residues. CDR3 nucleotide sequence: TGTGCCAGCAGTTTAGCGCTGGAGGGCACGCAGTATTTT. This translates into CASSLALEGTQYF.

The chain couples TRBV15 to TRBJ2-3, with TRBD2 matching 8 bases. This CDR3 contains 16 residues. Per germline, CDR1 LNHNV and CDR2 YYDKDF (reference sequence). Trimming cost V 2 bases and J 2 bases; bases outside gene matches: 6. CDR3 loop: CATSRWGTRNTDTQYF. In DNA, the CDR3 is TGTGCCACCAGCAGATGGGGGACTAGGAACACAGATACGCAGTATTTT.

The chain is built from TRBV7-9 and TRBJ1-6, with 8 nucleotides matching TRBD1. Looked up from germline, CDR1 is SEHNR and CDR2 is FQNEAQ (reference sequence). With V trimmed by 6 bases and J by 7 bases, 5 bases remained unmatched. The CDR3 runs to 14 residues. CDR3 nucleotide sequence: TGTGCCAGCAGACCCGGGACAGGCAATTCACCCCTCCACTTT. Encoded protein: CASRPGTGNSPLHF.

The chain carries TRBV27 and TRBJ1-6; 7 bases fit TRBD1. There are 14 residues in the CDR3. Germline CDR1 reads MNHEY; CDR2 reads SMNVEV (reference sequence). J gave up 10 bases and V 6 bases, and 9 bases lay outside the gene matches. The CDR3 here is CASSPDRPNSPLHF. Here the CDR3 DNA reads TGTGCCAGCAGCCCGGACAGGCCAAACTCACCCCTCCACTTT.

The chain uses TRBV29-1 and TRBJ2-5, with D possibly matching TRBD1 (5 bases). The germline V gene encodes CDR1 SQVTM and CDR2 ANQGSEA. Trimming cost V 7 bases and J 5 bases, with 17 bases left between them. The CDR3 length is 13 residues. This CDR3 reads CSGLAQGRETQYF. The CDR3 DNA sequence: TGCAGCGGCCTCGCGCAGGGCCGGGAGACCCAGTACTTC. Filled out from reference TRBV29-1 and TRBJ2-5, the complete variable domain reads SAVISQKPSRDICQRGTSLTIQCQVDSQVTMMFWYRQQPGQSLTLIATANQGSEATYESGFVIDKFPISRPNLTFSTLTVSNMSPEDSSIYLCSGLAQGRETQYFGPGTRLLVL.

V gene TRBV29-1 combines with J gene TRBJ1-1; the match to TRBD1 covers 8 bases. The length of the CDR3 is 12 residues. Losses at the gene ends were 6 bases for V and 11 bases for J; bases not matched to a gene: 11. Per germline, CDR1 SQVTM and CDR2 ANQGSEA. The CDR3 bases are TGCAGCGTCCTATACCGGGACAGGTGGGCTTTCTTT. This encodes CSVLYRDRWAFF.

The chain recombines TRBV3-1 (or the pseudogene TRBV3-2) with TRBJ2-1; 10 bases are a match to TRBD2. The CDR3 is 15 residues long. Looked up from germline, CDR1 is LGHDT and CDR2 is YNNKEL (reference sequence). Trimming removed 3 bases from V and 4 bases from J; junction bases left unmatched: 3. CDR3 sequence reads: CASSHQRGGYNEQFF. The CDR3 DNA is TGTGCCAGCAGCCATCAGCGGGGGGGGTACAATGAGCAGTTCTTC.

This clone was counted between two and nine times. J is TRBJ1-6 and V is TRBV5-4, with 7 bases fitting TRBD1. Looked up from germline, CDR1 is SGHNT and CDR2 is YYREEE (reference sequence). The CDR3 contains 14 residues. Trimming removed 2 bases from V and 10 bases from J; junction bases left unmatched: 6. The CDR3 DNA follows: TGTGCCAGCAGCTTTCCGACAGGGTCATCACCCCTCCACTTT. Protein product: CASSFPTGSSPLHF.

The chain combines TRBV2 with TRBJ1-6; 7 positions agree with TRBD1. Germline values: CDR1 SNHLY, CDR2 FYNNEI. The CDR3 runs to 15 residues. The J segment lost 9 bases and the V segment lost 4 bases, leaving 9 bases of the junction unmatched. The CDR3 DNA sequence: TGTGCCAGCAGTGTCCCCTTTAGGACAGGTTCACCCCTCCACTTT. Translating it yields CASSVPFRTGSPLHF.

This clone came up once. CDR3 nucleotides: TGTGCCAGTACTCAATTCAGGGGAACTAATGAAAAACTGTTTTTT. This encodes CASTQFRGTNEKLFF. The rearrangement links TRBV19 to TRBJ1-4; possible D gene TRBD1, 6 bases. Germline V gene lookup returns CDR1 LNHDA and CDR2 SQIVND (reference sequence). The CDR3 contains 15 residues. Trimming stripped 7 bases from V and 1 base from J, with 13 bases between.

Concerning this clone itself: The same CDR3 arises from other DNA sequences in this sample as well. V gene TRBV28 combines with J gene TRBJ2-7, with D uncertain. The germline V gene encodes CDR1 MDHEN and CDR2 SYDVKM. V was shortened by 7 bases and J by 0 bases, with 7 bases between the two germline ends. The length of the CDR3 is 12 residues. The CDR3 here is CASTRSSYEQYF. The CDR3 bases are TGTGCCAGCACTAGGTCCTCCTACGAGCAGTACTTC.

The count of this clone is one. The chain has TRBV6-5 and TRBJ1-2; D uncertain. This CDR3 comprises 12 residues. The germline gives CDR1 MNHEY, CDR2 SVGAGI. Trimming removed 8 bases at V and 2 bases at J, with 9 bases between. Here the CDR3 reads CASATENYGYTF. CDR3 in DNA: TGTGCCAGCGCAACAGAGAACTATGGCTACACCTTC.

The rearrangement joins TRBV18 to TRBJ1-6; 7 nucleotides align to TRBD1. Germline-derived CDR1 and CDR2 are KGHSH and LQKENI. The trim removed 3 bases at V and 11 bases at J, leaving 16 bases unmatched. This CDR3 has 17 residues. CDR3 loop: CASSPPDREPQSTPLHF. As DNA, the CDR3 is TGTGCCAGCTCACCCCCTGACAGGGAGCCCCAATCGACACCCCTCCACTTT.

The chain is built from TRBV2 and TRBJ1-6, with D hard to call. The V gene's germline CDR1 is SNHLY and CDR2 FYNNEI. CDR3 length equals 14 residues. Trimming took off 4 bases at V and 7 bases at J, with 11 bases between the two ends. The CDR3 loop reads CASSGGGWNSPLHF. CDR3 coding DNA: TGTGCCAGCAGTGGGGGAGGTTGGAATTCACCCCTCCACTTT.

The chain combines TRBV5-6 with TRBJ1-4, with a tentative D call TRBD1 (6 bases). Trimming left V 3 bases short and J 2 bases short, with 11 bases between. Germline V gene data show CDR1 as SGHDT and CDR2 as YYEEEE. This CDR3 comprises 15 residues. CDR3 protein: CASSSTGRTNEKLFF. CDR3 nucleotide sequence: TGTGCCAGCAGCTCAACAGGGCGGACTAATGAAAAACTGTTTTTT.

The chain joins TRBV2 to TRBJ2-5; TRBD2 matches at 10 bases. In germline, CDR1 is SNHLY, CDR2 FYNNEI. The CDR3 spans 14 residues. With 7 bases clipped from V and 4 bases from J, the junction kept 6 bases outside the gene matches. CDR3 sequence: CASISGGSRETQYF. The CDR3 DNA reads as TGTGCCAGCATTAGCGGGGGGAGTAGAGAGACCCAGTACTTC.

This chain connects TRBV2 to TRBJ2-7; the D gene is possibly TRBD1 (5 bases). The CDR3 covers 12 residues. The germline CDR1 and CDR2 sequences are SNHLY and FYNNEI. The V end lost 7 bases, the J end lost 0 bases, and 7 bases lay between the germline ends. The chain's CDR3 is CASKGFSYEQYF. The CDR3, as DNA: TGTGCCAGCAAGGGGTTCTCCTACGAGCAGTACTTC.

This sequence joins TRBV28 and TRBJ1-5, with 9 bases fitting TRBD1. Germline CDR1 reads MDHEN; CDR2 reads SYDVKM. J was trimmed by 4 bases and V by 3 bases; bases with no gene match: 4. The length of the CDR3 is 15 residues. The CDR3 DNA follows: TGTGCCAGCAGTTTCGGCGGGACAGGGAATCAGCCCCAGCATTTT. Translating it yields CASSFGGTGNQPQHF. The full variable domain, with the rest looked up from reference TRBV28 and TRBJ1-5, is DVKVTQSSRYLVKRTGEKVFLECVQDMDHENMFWYRQDPGLGLRLIYFSYDVKMKEKGDIPEGYSVSREKKERFSLILESASTNQTSMYLCASSFGGTGNQPQHFGDGTRLSIL.

This chain uses TRBV12-3 or TRBV12-4 with TRBJ2-3; D unclear. The CDR3 spans 13 residues. V was shortened by 3 bases and J by 1 base, with 5 bases between the two germline ends. CDR3 in amino acids: CASSFTGTDTQYF. CDR3 nucleotides: TGTGCCAGCAGTTTTACAGGCACAGATACGCAGTATTTT.

This clone was detected many times. This chain uses TRBV28 with TRBJ2-7; the D gene is possibly TRBD1 (5 bases). This CDR3 comprises 12 residues. CDR1 and CDR2 (germline): MDHEN, SYDVKM. V lost 5 bases and J lost 6, with 11 bases in between. Written as DNA, the CDR3 is TGTGCCAGCAGTCCCCGGACATTCGAGCAGTACTTC. This codes for CASSPRTFEQYF.

Only one count was recorded for this clone. This chain uses TRBV10-3 with TRBJ2-7; 9 bases are a match to TRBD1. This CDR3 spans 15 amino acids. V was clipped by 3 bases and J by 5 bases; unmatched bases: 8. The germline V gene has CDR1 ENHRY and CDR2 SYGVKD. The CDR3 is CAISEGGTGINEQYF. The CDR3 nucleotides are TGTGCCATCAGTGAAGGGGGGACAGGGATCAACGAGCAGTACTTC.

The chain combines TRBV19 with TRBJ1-5, with 9 bases matching TRBD1. After removal of 2 bases from V and 3 bases from J, the junction contained 8 bases not matched to a gene. In germline, CDR1 is LNHDA, CDR2 SQIVND (reference sequence). This CDR3 contains 17 residues. CDR3 residues: CASSIPQGAGYNQPQHF. CDR3 nucleotide sequence: TGTGCCAGTAGTATACCACAGGGGGCTGGATACAATCAGCCCCAGCATTTT. The whole variable domain, filled in from reference TRBV19 and TRBJ1-5, reads DGGITQSPKYLFRKEGQNVTLSCEQNLNHDAMYWYRQDPGQGLRLIYYSQIVNDFQKGDIAEGYSVSREKKESFPLTVTSAQKNPTAFYLCASSIPQGAGYNQPQHFGDGTRLSIL.

This clone was counted only a few times. The rearrangement links TRBV6-1 to TRBJ1-1; D is unclear. This CDR3 has 15 amino acids. Germline-derived CDR1 and CDR2 are MNHNS and SASEGT. V lost 0 bases and J 0 bases, leaving 8 bases between the germline ends. DNA of the CDR3: TGTGCCAGCAGTGAAGCGCTTCGGGTGAACACTGAAGCTTTCTTT. This translates into CASSEALRVNTEAFF.

The CDR3 loop is CATSRDQGETQYF. CDR3 bases: TGTGCCACCAGCAGAGATCAGGGAGAGACCCAGTACTTC. V is TRBV15 and J is TRBJ2-5; TRBD1 is a possible D gene (5 bases). V lost 0 bases and J lost 4, with 6 bases in between. CDR3 length: 13 amino acids. Germline CDR1 and CDR2: LNHNV and YYDKDF (reference sequence).

V and J are TRBV5-4 and TRBJ2-1; D possibly corresponds to TRBD1 (6 bases). The CDR3 totals 14 residues. Germline CDR1 is SGHNT and CDR2 is YYREEE (reference sequence). V shed 4 bases and J shed 4 bases, with 12 bases lying between them. The DNA for the CDR3 is TGTGCCAGCAGCCGCAGGGGATCTTACAATGAGCAGTTCTTC. It yields the protein CASSRRGSYNEQFF.